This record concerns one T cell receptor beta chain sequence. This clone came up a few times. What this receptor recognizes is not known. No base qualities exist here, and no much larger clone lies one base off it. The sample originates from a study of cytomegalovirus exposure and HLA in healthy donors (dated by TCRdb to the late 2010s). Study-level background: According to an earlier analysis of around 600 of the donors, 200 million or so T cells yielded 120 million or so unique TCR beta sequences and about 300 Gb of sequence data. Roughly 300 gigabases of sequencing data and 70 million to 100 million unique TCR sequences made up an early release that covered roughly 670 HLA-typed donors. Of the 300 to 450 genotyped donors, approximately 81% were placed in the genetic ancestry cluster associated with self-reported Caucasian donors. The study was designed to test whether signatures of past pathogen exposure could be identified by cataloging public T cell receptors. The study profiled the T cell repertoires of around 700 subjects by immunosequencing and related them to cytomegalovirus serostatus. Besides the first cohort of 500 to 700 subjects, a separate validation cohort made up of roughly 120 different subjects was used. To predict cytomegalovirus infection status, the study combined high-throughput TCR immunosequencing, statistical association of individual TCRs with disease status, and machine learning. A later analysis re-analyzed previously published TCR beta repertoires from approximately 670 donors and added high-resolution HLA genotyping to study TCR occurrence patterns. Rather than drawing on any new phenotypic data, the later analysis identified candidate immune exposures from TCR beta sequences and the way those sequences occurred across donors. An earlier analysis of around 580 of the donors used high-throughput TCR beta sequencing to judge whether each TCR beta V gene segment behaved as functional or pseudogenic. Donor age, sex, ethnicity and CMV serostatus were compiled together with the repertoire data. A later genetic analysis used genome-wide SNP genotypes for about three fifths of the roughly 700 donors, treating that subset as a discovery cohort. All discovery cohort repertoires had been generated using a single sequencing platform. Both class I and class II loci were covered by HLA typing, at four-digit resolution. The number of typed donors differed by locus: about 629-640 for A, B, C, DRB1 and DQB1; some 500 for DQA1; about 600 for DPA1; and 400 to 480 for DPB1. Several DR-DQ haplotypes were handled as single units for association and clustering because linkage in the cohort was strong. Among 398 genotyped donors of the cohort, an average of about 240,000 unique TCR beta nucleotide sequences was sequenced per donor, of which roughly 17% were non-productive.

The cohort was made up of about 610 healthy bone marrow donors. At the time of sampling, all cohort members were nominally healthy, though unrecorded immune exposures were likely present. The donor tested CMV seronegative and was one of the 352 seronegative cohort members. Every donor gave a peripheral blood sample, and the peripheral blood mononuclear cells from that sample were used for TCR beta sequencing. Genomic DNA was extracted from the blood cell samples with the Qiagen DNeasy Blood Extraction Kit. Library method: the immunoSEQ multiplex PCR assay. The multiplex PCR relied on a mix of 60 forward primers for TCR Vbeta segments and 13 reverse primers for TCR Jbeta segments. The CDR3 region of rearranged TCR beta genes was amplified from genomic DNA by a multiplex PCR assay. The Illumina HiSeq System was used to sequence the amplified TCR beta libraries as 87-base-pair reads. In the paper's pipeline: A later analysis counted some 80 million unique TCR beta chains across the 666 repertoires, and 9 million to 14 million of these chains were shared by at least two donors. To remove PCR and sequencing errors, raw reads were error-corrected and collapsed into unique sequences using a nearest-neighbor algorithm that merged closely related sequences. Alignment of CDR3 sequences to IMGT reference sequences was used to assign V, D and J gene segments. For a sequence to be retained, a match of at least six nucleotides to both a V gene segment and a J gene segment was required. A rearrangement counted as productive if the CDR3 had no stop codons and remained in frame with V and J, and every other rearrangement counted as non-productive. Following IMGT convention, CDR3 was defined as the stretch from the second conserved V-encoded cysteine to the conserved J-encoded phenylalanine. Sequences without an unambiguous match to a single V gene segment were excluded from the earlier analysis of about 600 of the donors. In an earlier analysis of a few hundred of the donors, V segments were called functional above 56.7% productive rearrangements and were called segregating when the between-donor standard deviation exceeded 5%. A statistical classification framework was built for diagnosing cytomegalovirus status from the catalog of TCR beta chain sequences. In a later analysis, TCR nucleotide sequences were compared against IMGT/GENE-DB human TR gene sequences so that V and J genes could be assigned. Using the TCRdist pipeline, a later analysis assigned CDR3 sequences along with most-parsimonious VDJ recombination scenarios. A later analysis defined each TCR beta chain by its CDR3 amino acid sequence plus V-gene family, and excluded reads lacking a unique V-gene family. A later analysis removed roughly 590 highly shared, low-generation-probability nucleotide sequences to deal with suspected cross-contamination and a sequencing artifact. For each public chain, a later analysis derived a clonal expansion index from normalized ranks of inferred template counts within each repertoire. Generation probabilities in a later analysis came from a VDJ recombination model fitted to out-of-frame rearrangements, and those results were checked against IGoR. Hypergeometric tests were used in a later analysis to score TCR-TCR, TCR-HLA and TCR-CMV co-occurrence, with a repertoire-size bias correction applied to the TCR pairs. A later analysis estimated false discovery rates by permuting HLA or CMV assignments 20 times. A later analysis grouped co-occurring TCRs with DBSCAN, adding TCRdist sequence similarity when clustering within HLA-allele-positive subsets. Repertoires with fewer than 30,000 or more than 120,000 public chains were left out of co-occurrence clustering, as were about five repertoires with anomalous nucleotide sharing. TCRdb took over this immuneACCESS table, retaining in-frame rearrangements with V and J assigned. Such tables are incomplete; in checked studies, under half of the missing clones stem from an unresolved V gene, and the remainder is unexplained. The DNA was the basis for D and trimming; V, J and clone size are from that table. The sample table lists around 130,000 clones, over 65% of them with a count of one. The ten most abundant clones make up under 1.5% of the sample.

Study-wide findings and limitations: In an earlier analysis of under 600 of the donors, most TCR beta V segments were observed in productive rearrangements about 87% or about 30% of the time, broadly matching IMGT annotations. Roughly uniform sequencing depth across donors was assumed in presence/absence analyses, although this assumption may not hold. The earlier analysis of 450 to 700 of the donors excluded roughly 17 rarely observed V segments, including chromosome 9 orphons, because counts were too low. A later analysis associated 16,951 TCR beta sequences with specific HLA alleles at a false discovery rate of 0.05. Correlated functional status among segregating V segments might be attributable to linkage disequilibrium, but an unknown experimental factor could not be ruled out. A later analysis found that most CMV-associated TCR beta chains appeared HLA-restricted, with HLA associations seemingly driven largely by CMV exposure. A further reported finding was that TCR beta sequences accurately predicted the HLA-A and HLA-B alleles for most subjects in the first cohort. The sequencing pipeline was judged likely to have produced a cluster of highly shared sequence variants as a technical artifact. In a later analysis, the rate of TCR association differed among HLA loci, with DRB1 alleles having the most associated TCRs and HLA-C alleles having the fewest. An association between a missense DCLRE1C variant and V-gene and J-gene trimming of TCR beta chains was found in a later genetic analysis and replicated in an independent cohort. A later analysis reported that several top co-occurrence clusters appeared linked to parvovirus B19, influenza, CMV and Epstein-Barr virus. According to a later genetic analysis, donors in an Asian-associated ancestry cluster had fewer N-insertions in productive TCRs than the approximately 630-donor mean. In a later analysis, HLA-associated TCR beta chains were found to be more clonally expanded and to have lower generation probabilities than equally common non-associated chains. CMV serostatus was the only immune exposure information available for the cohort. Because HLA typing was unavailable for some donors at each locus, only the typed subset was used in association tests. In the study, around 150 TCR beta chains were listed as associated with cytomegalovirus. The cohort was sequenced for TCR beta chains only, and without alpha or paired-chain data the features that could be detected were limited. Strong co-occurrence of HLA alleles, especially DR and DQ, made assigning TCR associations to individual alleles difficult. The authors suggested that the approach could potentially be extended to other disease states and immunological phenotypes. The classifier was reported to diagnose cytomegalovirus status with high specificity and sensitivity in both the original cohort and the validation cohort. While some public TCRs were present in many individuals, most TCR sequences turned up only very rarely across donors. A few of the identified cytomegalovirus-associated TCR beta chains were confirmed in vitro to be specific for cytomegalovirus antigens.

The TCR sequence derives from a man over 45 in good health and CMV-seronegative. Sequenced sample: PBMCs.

The sequenced DNA: TGTGCCAGCAGCTCCTCCCGGGTAGCGGGAGCCCATGAGCAGTTCTTC. It translates to CASSSSRVAGAHEQFF. This receptor chain uses TRBV11-1 and TRBJ2-1; 9 nucleotides in the junction match TRBD2. Reading from cysteine to phenylalanine, the CDR3 counts 16 amino acids. Just the 48-base CDR3 DNA is kept, in frame starting at base 1. Trimming accounts for 4 bases at V and 8 bases at J, while the number of junction bases matched to no gene is 12. As encoded in the germline V gene (reference sequence), CDR1 is SGHAT while CDR2 is FQDESV. With all but the CDR3 taken from the reference TRBV11-1 and TRBJ2-1 genes, the full variable domain is: EAEVAQSPRYKITEKSQAVAFWCDPISGHATLYWYRQILGQGPELLVQFQDESVVDDSQLPKDRFSAERLKGVDSTLKIQPAELGDSAMYLCASSSSRVAGAHEQFFGPGTRLTVL.